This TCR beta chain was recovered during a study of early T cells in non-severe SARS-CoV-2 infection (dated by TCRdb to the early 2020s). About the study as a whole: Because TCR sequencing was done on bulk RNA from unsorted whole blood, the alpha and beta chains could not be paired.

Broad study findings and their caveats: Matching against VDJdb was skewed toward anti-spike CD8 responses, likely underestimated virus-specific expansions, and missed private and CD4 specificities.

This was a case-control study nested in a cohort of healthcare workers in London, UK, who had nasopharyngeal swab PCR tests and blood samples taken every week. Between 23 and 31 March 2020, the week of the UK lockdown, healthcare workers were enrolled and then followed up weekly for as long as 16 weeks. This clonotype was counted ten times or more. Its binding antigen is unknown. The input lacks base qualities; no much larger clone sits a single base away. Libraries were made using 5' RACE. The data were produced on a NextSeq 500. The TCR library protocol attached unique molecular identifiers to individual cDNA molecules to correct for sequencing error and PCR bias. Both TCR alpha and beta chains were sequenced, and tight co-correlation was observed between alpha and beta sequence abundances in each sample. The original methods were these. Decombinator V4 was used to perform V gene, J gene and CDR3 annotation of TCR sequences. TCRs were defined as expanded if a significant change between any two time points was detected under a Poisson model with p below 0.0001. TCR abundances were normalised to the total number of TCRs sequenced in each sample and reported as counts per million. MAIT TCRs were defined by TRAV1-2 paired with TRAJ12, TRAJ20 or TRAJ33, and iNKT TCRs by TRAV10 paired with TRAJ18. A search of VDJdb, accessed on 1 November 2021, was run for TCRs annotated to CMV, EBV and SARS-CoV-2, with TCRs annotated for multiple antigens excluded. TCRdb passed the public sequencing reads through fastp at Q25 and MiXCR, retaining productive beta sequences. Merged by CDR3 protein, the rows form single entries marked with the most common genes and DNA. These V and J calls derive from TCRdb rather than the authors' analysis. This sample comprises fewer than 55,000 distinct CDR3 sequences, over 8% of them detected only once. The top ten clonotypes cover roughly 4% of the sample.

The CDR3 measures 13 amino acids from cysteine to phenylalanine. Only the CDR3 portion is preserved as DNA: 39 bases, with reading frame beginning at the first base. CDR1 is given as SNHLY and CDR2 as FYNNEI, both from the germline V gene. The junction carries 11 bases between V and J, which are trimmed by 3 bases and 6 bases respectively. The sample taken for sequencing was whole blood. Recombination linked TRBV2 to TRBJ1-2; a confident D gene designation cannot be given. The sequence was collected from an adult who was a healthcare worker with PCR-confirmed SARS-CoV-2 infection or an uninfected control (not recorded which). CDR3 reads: CASSEGRPDGYTF. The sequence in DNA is TGTGCCAGCAGTGAGGGGAGACCGGATGGCTACACCTTC. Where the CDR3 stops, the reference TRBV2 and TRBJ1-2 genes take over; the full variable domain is EPEVTQTPSHQVTQMGQEVILRCVPISNHLYFYWYRQILGQKVEFLVSFYNNEISEKSEIFDDQFSVERPDGSNFTLKIRSTKLEDSAMYFCASSEGRPDGYTFGSGTRLTVV.